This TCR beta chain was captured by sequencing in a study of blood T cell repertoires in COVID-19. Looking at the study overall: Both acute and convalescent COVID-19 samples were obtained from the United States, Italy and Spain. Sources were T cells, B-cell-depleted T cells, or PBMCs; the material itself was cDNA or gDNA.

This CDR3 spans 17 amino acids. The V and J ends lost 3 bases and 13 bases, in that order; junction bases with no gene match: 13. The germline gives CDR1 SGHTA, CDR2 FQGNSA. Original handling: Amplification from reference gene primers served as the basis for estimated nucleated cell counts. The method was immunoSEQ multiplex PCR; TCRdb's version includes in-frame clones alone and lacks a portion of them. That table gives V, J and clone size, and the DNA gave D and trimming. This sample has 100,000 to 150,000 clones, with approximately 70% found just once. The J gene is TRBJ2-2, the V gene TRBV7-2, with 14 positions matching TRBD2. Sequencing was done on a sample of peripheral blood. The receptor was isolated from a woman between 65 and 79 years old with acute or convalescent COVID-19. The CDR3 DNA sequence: TGTGCCAGCAGCTTTAACCCGGGACTAGCGGGAGCCCAGGGGCTGTTTTTT. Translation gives CASSFNPGLAGAQGLFF.